This T cell receptor (beta chain) originates from a study of T cells after yellow fever vaccination. Turning to the study itself: The SMART-Seq v4 Ultra Low Input method served to prepare the low-cell-number fractions.

Trimming stripped 0 bases from V and 6 bases from J, with 8 bases between. Germline assignment: CDR1 SGHVS and CDR2 FNYEAQ. The CDR3 sequence is 13 residues long. Overall study findings and caveats: Weaker, the secondary response had a peak occurring faster, on day 5 versus 15.

5'RACE template switching generated TCR cDNA, adding a universal primer site and UMIs. From the 5' RACE reads, TCRdb called clonotypes with MiXCR, one entry per CDR3 protein. The repertoire holds about 330,000 distinct CDR3 sequences, with approximately 4% as singletons. The sample holds a few counts of this clonotype. Its specificity is not known. The genes are TRBV7-6 and TRBJ2-5, with D perhaps matching TRBD1 or TRBD2 (5 bases each). Sequenced material: PBMCs, taken 5 days after the yellow fever booster vaccination. The sequence was obtained from a young man who received the YFV17D yellow fever vaccine. The CDR3 DNA follows: TGTGCCAGCAGCTTAGCAGGGACGAAGACCCAGTACTTC. This codes for CASSLAGTKTQYF.